Listed here are 22 T cell receptor beta chains from one sample, sequenced in a study of cytomegalovirus exposure and HLA in healthy donors. The primer mix had 60 Vbeta and 13 Jbeta primers. Method: immunoSEQ multiplex PCR; TCRdb's copy keeps in-frame clones and lacks some. The sample holds about 64,000 clones. The sample comprised PBMCs. These receptors were obtained from a woman between 18 and 29 years old in good health and CMV-seronegative.

V is TRBV15 and J is TRBJ2-5, with D tentatively TRBD2 (6 bases). Germline CDR1 is LNHNV and CDR2 is YYDKDF (reference sequence). There are 15 residues in the CDR3. Trimming took off 3 bases at V and 5 bases at J, with 16 bases between the two ends. The CDR3 DNA follows: TGTGCCACCAGCAGCAGACTAGGTGGTATTGAGACCCAGTACTTC. Its protein product is CATSSRLGGIETQYF.

The CDR3 region is CASSAGTSGGQSYEQYF. CDR3 sequence (DNA): TGTGCCAGCAGCGCCGGGACTAGCGGGGGGCAGTCCTACGAGCAGTACTTC. The gene calls are TRBV5-4 and TRBJ2-7; the match to TRBD2 covers 15 bases. The CDR3 sequence is 17 residues long. Germline V lookup: CDR1 SGHNT, CDR2 YYREEE (reference sequence). The J segment lost 1 base and the V segment lost 4 bases, leaving 6 bases of the junction unmatched.

The V and J genes are TRBV13 and TRBJ2-5; 13 bases are a match to TRBD2. The CDR3 length is 18 residues. Looked up from germline, CDR1 is PRHDT and CDR2 is FYEKMQ (reference sequence). With V trimmed by 6 bases and J by 5 bases, 15 bases remained unmatched. The CDR3 protein is CASSSNIGLAGAWETQYF. CDR3 nucleotides: TGTGCCAGCAGTTCGAATATCGGACTAGCGGGGGCGTGGGAGACCCAGTACTTC.

The chain links TRBV4-1 to TRBJ2-7; TRBD2 agrees at 7 bases. The CDR3 covers 16 residues. Germline V gene data show CDR1 as MGHRA and CDR2 as YSYEKL. Unmatched junction bases numbered 7, after V lost 0 bases and J lost 2 bases. CDR3: CASSQDRSGSAYEQYF. CDR3 in DNA: TGCGCCAGCAGCCAAGATCGTAGCGGGTCCGCCTACGAGCAGTACTTC.

The gene calls are TRBV2 and TRBJ2-5; tentative D call: TRBD2 (5 bases). The V gene lost 8 bases and the J gene lost 2 bases, with 9 bases spanning the gap. The CDR3 is 12 amino acids. The germline V gene has CDR1 SNHLY and CDR2 FYNNEI. The CDR3, as DNA: TGTGCCAGCGGGAGCCAACAAGAGACCCAGTACTTC. Protein product: CASGSQQETQYF.

The chain recombines TRBV10-1 with TRBJ2-5; 8 bases fit TRBD2. The CDR3 runs 17 residues. V lost 3 bases, J lost 5 bases, and 14 bases stayed unmatched. Germline CDR1 is WNHNN and CDR2 is SYGVQD (reference sequence). The CDR3 coding sequence is TGCGCCAGCAGTGATGTTAGAAGCGGGAGCCTCGGGGAGACCCAGTACTTC. This codes for CASSDVRSGSLGETQYF.

CDR3 sequence reads: CASSPSEAGGEKLFF. CDR3 coding DNA: TGTGCCAGCTCACCATCGGAGGCGGGGGGAGAAAAACTGTTTTTT. V gene TRBV18 combines with J gene TRBJ1-4; possible D gene TRBD1, 5 bases. Germline V CDR1 and CDR2: KGHSH, LQKENI. The CDR3 spans 15 residues. V shed 2 bases and J shed 8 bases, with 15 bases lying between them.

The gene calls are TRBV11-2 and TRBJ1-1; no definite D call. V lost 1 base to trimming and J lost 1 base, with 4 bases between them. This CDR3 is built from 13 residues. Germline V CDR1 and CDR2: SGHAT, FQNNGV. The CDR3: CASSLGGNTEAFF. The CDR3, as DNA: TGTGCCAGCAGCTTAGGCGGGAACACTGAAGCTTTCTTT.

The chain couples TRBV25-1 to TRBJ1-4; D might be TRBD1 (6 bases). The germline V gene has CDR1 MGHDK and CDR2 SYGVNS. V dropped 5 bases and J dropped 0 bases, with 7 bases sitting between them. The CDR3 totals 14 residues. This CDR3 is CASSRTATNEKLFF. The CDR3 coding sequence is TGTGCCAGCAGTAGGACAGCAACTAATGAAAAACTGTTTTTT.

The chain joins TRBV5-8 to TRBJ2-2, with 7 bases identical to TRBD2. Germline assignment: CDR1 SGHTS and CDR2 YDEGEE. The CDR3 has 16 amino acids. V lost 3 bases, J lost 3 bases, and 8 bases stayed unmatched. The CDR3: CASSSSSGPDTGELFF. The CDR3 DNA reads TGTGCCAGCAGCTCGTCTAGCGGACCTGACACCGGGGAGCTGTTTTTT.

The gene calls are TRBV9 and TRBJ2-3; TRBD1 matches at 9 bases. Per the germline V gene, CDR1 is SGDLS and CDR2 is YYNGEE. This CDR3 is 15 amino acids long. Trimming took 4 bases from V and 1 from J; bases not matched to a gene: 4. CDR3 residues: CASSHRTGGTDTQYF. The CDR3 DNA sequence: TGTGCCAGCAGCCATAGGACAGGGGGCACAGATACGCAGTATTTT.

J is TRBJ1-1 and V is TRBV4-2, with D maybe TRBD1 (5 bases). Trimming pared 3 bases from V and 3 bases from J, leaving 11 bases between. CDR3 size: 14 residues. Germline V lookup: CDR1 LGHNA, CDR2 YNFKEQ. The CDR3 coding sequence is TGTGCCAGCAGCCAGTCATCCAGGGACACTGAAGCTTTCTTT. It yields the protein CASSQSSRDTEAFF.

The chain is built from TRBV5-6 and TRBJ1-2; 8 bases line up with TRBD1. The germline CDR1 and CDR2 sequences are SGHDT and YYEEEE. After removal of 6 bases from V and 4 bases from J, the junction contained 11 bases not matched to a gene. The CDR3 is 15 amino acids. CDR3 nucleotides: TGTGCCAGCACCTCCCGGACAGGGAGGTTCTATGGCTACACCTTC. Protein sequence: CASTSRTGRFYGYTF.

The V and J genes are TRBV2 and TRBJ1-2; D is unclear. The ends were cut back, 3 bases at V and 1 base at J, with 9 bases in the middle. Germline CDR1 and CDR2: SNHLY and FYNNEI. The CDR3 is 14 amino acids. The DNA for the CDR3 is TGTGCCAGCAGTGAGTCTTCCGGTAACTATGGCTACACCTTC. It is translated as CASSESSGNYGYTF.

V is TRBV25-1 and J is TRBJ1-2; the match to TRBD1 covers 9 bases. CDR3 length: 12 residues. The ends lost 2 bases at V and 10 bases at J; junction bases unmatched: 2. The germline CDR1 and CDR2 sequences are MGHDK and SYGVNS. The CDR3 nucleotides read TGTGCCAGCAGTGAACGGGACAGGGTCTACACCTTC. Amino acids: CASSERDRVYTF.

This chain links TRBV6-4 with TRBJ2-2; no clear D gene. The germline V gene encodes CDR1 MRHNA and CDR2 SNTAGT. The CDR3 totals 13 residues. V was trimmed by 0 bases and J by 4 bases, leaving 3 bases between them. The CDR3 region is CASSDSSTGELFF. CDR3 coding DNA: TGTGCCAGCAGTGACTCGAGCACCGGGGAGCTGTTTTTT.

The CDR3 coding sequence is TGTGCCAGCAGCCAGGGGGGTCGAAGGAGCAATCAGCCCCAGCATTTT. Translation: CASSQGGRRSNQPQHF. The gene calls are TRBV4-2 and TRBJ1-5, with a tentative D call TRBD1 (5 bases). This CDR3 has 16 residues. Per germline, CDR1 LGHNA and CDR2 YNFKEQ. Trimming pared 3 bases from V and 1 base from J, leaving 13 bases between.

J is TRBJ2-5 and V is TRBV5-6, with a weak D call TRBD2 (7 bases). CDR1 is SGHDT and CDR2 is YYEEEE in the germline V gene. This CDR3 is built from 16 residues. Trimming took 3 bases from V and 5 from J, leaving 20 bases between them. The CDR3 bases are TGTGCCAGCAGCTCGGAGGCGGGGGCTCAGGGGGAGACCCAGTACTTC. Residues: CASSSEAGAQGETQYF. Full variable domain (rest looked up from reference TRBV5-6 and TRBJ2-5): DAGVTQSPTHLIKTRGQQVTLRCSPKSGHDTVSWYQQALGQGPQFIFQYYEEEERQRGNFPDRFSGHQFPNYSSELNVNALLLGDSALYLCASSSEAGAQGETQYFGPGTRLLVL.

The gene calls are TRBV9 and TRBJ2-1; D is ambiguous. The CDR3 consists of 13 residues. Germline CDR1 is SGDLS and CDR2 is YYNGEE. V lost 2 bases and J 7 bases, leaving 10 bases between the germline ends. CDR3 nucleotide sequence: TGTGCCAGCAGCGTGTCTAGTTGGAATGAGCAGTTCTTC. Its translation is CASSVSSWNEQFF.

The CDR3 DNA reads TGTGCCCGCAACACTAGCGACCTGGGCAATGAGCAGTTCTTC. It translates to CARNTSDLGNEQFF. The gene calls are TRBV6-5 and TRBJ2-1, with 7 bases aligning to TRBD2. V was clipped by 11 bases and J by 6 bases; unmatched bases: 13. In germline, CDR1 is MNHEY, CDR2 SVGAGI. This CDR3 spans 14 amino acids.

The chain has TRBV27 and TRBJ1-1, with D tentatively TRBD1 (6 bases). This CDR3 has 15 residues. Germline V gives CDR1 MNHEY, CDR2 SMNVEV (reference sequence). The ends were cut back, 6 bases at V and 7 bases at J, with 21 bases in the middle. The CDR3 sequence is CASRPHRAGEGEAFF. CDR3 DNA: TGTGCCAGCAGACCCCATCGGGCAGGGGAAGGTGAAGCTTTCTTT.

V usage is TRBV6-5 and J usage is TRBJ2-6; D gene uncertain. This CDR3 region has 15 residues. The V end was cut by 10 bases, the J end by 0 bases, with 13 bases between. The germline V gene has CDR1 MNHEY and CDR2 SVGAGI. This chain's CDR3 is CATLLSASGANVLTF. CDR3 DNA: TGTGCCACCCTCCTCAGTGCCTCTGGGGCCAACGTCCTGACTTTC.